This T cell receptor (beta chain) is drawn from a study of blood T cell repertoires in COVID-19. This clone occurred once. Clones were read by immunoSEQ multiplex PCR, and TCRdb kept only the in-frame ones, dropping some. The data show 180,000 or so clones, roughly 84% seen once. Germline CDR1 and CDR2: SGHTA and FQGNSA. V lost 2 bases, J lost 4 bases, and 9 bases stayed unmatched. The CDR3 has 17 residues. The clonotype was recovered from a man aged 50-59 years who had recovered from COVID-19. Sequencing input: PBMCs or T cells enriched from blood (not recorded which). This chain uses TRBV7-2 with TRBJ2-3; 10 bases are a match to TRBD2. The CDR3 DNA follows: TGTGCCAGCAGCTTACTAGGAGCGGGGGGGGCGGCAGATACGCAGTATTTT. Protein sequence: CASSLLGAGGAADTQYF.